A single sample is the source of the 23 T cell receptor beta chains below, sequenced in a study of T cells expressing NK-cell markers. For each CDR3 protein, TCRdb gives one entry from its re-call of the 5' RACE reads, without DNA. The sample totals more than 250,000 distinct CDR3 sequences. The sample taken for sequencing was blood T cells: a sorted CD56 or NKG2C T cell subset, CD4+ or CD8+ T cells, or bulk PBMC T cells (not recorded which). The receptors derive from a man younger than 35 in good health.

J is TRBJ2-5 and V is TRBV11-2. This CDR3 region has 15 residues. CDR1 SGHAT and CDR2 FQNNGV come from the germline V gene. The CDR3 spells CASSFGRLAGETQYF. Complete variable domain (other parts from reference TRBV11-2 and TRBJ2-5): EAGVAQSPRYKIIEKRQSVAFWCNPISGHATLYWYQQILGQGPKLLIQFQNNGVVDDSQLPKDRFSAERLKGVDSTLKIQPAKLEDSAVYLCASSFGRLAGETQYFGPGTRLLVL.

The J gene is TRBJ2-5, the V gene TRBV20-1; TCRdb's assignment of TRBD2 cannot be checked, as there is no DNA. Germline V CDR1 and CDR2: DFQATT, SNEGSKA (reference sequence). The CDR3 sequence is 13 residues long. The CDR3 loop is CSARTSGRETQYF.

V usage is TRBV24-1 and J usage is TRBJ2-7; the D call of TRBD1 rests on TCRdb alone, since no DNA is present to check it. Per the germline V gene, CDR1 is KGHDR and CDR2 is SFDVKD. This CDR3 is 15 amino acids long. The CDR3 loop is CATSDARQGSYEQYF.

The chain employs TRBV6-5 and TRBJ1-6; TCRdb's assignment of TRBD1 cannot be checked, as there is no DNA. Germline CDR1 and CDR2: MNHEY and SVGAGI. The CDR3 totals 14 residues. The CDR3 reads CASSYGGAGSPLHF.

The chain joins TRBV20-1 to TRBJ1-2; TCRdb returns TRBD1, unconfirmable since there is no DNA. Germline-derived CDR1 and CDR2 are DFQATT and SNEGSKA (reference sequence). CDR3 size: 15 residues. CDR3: CSAPVALTGNYGYTF.

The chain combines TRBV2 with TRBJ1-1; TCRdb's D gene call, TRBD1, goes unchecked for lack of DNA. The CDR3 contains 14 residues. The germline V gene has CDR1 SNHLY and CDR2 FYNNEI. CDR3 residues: CASSGLKTGLEAFF.

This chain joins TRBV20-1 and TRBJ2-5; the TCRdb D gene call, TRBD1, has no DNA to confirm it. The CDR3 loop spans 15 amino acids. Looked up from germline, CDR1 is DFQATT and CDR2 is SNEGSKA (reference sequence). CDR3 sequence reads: CSARRPAVHGETQYF.

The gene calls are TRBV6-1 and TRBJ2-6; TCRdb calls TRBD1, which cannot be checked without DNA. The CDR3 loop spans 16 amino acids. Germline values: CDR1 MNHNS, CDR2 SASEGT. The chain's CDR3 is CASTLGASSGANVLTF.

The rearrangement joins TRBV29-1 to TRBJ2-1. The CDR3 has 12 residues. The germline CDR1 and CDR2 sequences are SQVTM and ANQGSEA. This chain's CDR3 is CSVQTGKNEQFF.

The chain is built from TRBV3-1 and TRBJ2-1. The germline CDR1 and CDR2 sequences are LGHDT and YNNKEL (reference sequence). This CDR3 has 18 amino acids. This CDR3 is CASSQDLGQASSYNEQFF.

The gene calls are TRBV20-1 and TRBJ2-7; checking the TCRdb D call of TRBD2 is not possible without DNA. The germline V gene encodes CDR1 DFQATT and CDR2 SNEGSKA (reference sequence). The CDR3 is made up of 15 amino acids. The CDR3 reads CSARISGWADYEQYF.

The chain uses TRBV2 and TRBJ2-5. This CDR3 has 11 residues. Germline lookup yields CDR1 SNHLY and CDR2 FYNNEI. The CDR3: CASSGEKTQYF.

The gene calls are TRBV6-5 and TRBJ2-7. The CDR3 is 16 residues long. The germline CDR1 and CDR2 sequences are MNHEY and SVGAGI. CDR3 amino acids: CASSYSLRISSYEQYF.

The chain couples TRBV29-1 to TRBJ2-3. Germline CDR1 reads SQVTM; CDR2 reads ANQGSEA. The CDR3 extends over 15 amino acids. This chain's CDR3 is CSVVDHQTSTDTQYF.

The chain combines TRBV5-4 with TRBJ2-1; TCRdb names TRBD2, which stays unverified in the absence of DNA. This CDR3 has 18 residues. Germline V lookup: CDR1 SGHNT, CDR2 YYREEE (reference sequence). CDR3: CASSLGSGLQSSYNEQFF. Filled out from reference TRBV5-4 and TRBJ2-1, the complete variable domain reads ETGVTQSPTHLIKTRGQQVTLRCSSQSGHNTVSWYQQALGQGPQFIFQYYREEENGRGNFPPRFSGLQFPNYSSELNVNALELDDSALYLCASSLGSGLQSSYNEQFFGPGTRLTVL.

CDR3 sequence reads: CASRTSAVYNEQFF. The rearrangement uses TRBV12-3 or TRBV12-4 and TRBJ2-1; the TCRdb call, TRBD2, lacks DNA for checking. The CDR3 loop spans 14 amino acids.

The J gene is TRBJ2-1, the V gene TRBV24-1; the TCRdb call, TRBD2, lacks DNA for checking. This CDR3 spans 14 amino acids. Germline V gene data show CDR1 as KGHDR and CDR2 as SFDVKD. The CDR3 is CATSDFGSYNEQFF.

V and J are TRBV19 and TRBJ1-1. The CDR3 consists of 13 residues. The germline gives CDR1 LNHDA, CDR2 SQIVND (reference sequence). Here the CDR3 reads CASSIKMNTEAFF.

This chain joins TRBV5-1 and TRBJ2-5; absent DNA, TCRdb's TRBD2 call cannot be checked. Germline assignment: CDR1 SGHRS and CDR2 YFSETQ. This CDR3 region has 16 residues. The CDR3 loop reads CASSLASGGPQETQYF. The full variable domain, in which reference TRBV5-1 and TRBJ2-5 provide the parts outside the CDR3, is KAGVTQTPRYLIKTRGQQVTLSCSPISGHRSVSWYQQTPGQGLQFLFEYFSETQRNKGNFPGRFSGRQFSNSRSEMNVSTLELGDSALYLCASSLASGGPQETQYFGPGTRLLVL.

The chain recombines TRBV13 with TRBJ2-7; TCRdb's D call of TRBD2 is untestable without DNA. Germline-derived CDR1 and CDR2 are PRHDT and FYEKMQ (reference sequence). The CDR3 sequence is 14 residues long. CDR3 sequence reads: CASSLGGGGYEQYF.

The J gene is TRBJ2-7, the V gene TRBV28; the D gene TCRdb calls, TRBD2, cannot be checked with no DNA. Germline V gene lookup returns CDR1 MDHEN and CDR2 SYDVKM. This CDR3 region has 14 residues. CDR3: CASSPHPTSVEQYF.

CDR3 amino acids: CASSSPISHEQFF. The chain is built from TRBV6-5 and TRBJ2-1. The length of the CDR3 is 13 residues. Germline V CDR1 and CDR2: MNHEY, SVGAGI.

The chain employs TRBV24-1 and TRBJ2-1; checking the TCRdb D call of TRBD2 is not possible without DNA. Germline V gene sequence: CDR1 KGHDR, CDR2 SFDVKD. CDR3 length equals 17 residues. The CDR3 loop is CATSAKQGSGRKNEQFF.